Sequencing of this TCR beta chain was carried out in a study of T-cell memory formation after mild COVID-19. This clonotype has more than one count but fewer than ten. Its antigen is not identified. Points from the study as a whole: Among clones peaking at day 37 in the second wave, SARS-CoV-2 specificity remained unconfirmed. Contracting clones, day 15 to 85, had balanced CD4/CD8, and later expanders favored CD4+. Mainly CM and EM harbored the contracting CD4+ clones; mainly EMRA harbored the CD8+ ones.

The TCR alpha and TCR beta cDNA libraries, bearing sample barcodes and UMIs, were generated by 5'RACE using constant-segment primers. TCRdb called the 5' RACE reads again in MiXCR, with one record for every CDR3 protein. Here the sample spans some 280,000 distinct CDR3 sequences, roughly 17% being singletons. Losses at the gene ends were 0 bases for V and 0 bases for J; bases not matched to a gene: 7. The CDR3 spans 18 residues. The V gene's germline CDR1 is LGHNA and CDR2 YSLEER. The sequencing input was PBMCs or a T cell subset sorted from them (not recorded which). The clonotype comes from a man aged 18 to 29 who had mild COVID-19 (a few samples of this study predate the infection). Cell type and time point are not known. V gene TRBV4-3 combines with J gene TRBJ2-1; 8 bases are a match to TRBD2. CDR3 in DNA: TGCGCCAGCAGCCAAGATTATAAGCGGGGGAGCTCCTACAATGAGCAGTTCTTC. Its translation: CASSQDYKRGSSYNEQFF.